Reported below is one TCR beta chain. Its antigen is still unknown. The data were obtained in a study of T cell responses to AZD1222 COVID-19 vaccine. General study points: Without day 14 samples, only post-peak T cell repertoires were studied. Within unmutated variant regions lay the reported targets of nearly half of spike-specific TCRs. Spike-specific TCR breadth and depth both grew after two AZD1222 doses. Donors were chiefly white British, with a greater number of females, and clonal diversity was perhaps underestimated.

CDR3 size: 12 residues. The V gene lost 4 bases and the J gene lost 7 bases, with 8 bases spanning the gap. Sequencing was performed with immunoSEQ multiplex PCR; in TCRdb, only in-frame clones are kept and a portion is missing. Here the sample spans fewer than 150,000 clones, about 90% being singletons. The receptor's source is an adult in good health. This chain uses TRBV12-3 or TRBV12-4 with TRBJ1-5; no firm D call. Sequencing used peripheral blood, obtained on day 0 of AZD1222 vaccination. The CDR3: CASSSSRQPQHF. CDR3 sequence (DNA): TGTGCCAGCAGTTCATCACGGCAGCCCCAGCATTTT.